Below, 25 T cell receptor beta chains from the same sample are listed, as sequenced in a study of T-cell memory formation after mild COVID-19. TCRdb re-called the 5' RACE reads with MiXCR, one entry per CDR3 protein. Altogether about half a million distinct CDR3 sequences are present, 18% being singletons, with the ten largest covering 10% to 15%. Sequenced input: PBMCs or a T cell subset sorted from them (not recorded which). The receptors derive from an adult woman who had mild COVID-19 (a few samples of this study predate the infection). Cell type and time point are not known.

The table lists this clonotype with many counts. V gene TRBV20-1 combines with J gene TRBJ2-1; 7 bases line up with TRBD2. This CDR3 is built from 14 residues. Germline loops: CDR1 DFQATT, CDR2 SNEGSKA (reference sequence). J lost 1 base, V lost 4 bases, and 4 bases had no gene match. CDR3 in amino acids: CSAMGGESYNEQFF. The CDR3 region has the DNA TGCAGTGCTATGGGGGGGGAATCCTACAATGAGCAGTTCTTC.

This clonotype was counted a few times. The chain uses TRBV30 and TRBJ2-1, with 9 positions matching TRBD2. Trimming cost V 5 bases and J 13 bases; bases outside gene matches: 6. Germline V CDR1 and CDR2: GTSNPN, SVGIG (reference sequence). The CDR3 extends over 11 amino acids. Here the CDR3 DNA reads TGTGCCTGGCTAGCGGGGACGAGTCAGTTCTTC. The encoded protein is CAWLAGTSQFF.

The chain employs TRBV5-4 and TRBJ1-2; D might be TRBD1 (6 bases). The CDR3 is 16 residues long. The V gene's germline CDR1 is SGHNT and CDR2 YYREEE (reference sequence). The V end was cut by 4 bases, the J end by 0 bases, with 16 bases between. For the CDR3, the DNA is TGTGCCAGCAGCCCCTCCAGGGGTAGGGCTAACTATGGCTACACCTTC. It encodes CASSPSRGRANYGYTF. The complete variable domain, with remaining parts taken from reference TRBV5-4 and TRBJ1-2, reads ETGVTQSPTHLIKTRGQQVTLRCSSQSGHNTVSWYQQALGQGPQFIFQYYREEENGRGNFPPRFSGLQFPNYSSELNVNALELDDSALYLCASSPSRGRANYGYTFGSGTRLTVV.

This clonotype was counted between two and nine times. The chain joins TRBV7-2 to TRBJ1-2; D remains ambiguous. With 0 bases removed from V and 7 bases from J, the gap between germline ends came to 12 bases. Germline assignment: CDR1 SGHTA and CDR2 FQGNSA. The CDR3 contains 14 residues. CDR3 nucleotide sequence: TGTGCCAGCAGCTTAGCTGTGTCTTCGGGTGGCTACACCTTC. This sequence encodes CASSLAVSSGGYTF.

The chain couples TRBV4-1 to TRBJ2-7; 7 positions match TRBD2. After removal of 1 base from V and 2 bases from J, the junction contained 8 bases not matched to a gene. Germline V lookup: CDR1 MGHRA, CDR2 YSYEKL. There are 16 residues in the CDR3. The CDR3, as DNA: TGCGCCAGCAGCCAAGGGCGGGAGACCGTTACCTACGAGCAGTACTTC. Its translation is CASSQGRETVTYEQYF.

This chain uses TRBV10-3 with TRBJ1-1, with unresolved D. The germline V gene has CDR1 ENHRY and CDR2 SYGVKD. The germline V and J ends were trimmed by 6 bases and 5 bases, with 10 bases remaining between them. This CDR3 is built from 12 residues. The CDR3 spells CAISRMRTEAFF. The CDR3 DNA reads TGTGCCATCAGCCGGATGAGAACTGAAGCTTTCTTT.

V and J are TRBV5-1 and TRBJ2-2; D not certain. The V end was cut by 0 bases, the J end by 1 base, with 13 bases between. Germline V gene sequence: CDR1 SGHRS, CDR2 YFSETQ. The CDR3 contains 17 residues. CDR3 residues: CASSLVSGPLNTGELFF. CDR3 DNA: TGCGCCAGCAGCTTGGTTTCCGGGCCGCTGAACACCGGGGAGCTGTTTTTT.

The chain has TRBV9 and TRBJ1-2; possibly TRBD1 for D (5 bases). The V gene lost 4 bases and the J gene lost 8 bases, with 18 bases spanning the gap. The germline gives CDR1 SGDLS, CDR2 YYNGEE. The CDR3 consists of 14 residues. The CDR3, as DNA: TGTGCCAGCAGCCCCCACGGGGCCAGCTGGGGCTACACCTTC. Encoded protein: CASSPHGASWGYTF.

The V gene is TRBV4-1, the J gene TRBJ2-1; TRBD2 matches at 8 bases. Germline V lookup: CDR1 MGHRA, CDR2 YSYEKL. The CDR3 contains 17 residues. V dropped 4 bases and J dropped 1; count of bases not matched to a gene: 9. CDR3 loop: CASSPGGGRRSYNEQFF. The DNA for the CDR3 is TGCGCCAGCAGCCCAGGCGGGGGGCGGCGTTCCTACAATGAGCAGTTCTTC.

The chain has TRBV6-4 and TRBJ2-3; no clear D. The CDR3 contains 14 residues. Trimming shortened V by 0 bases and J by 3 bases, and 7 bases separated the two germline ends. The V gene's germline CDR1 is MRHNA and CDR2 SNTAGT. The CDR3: CASSDSGTTDTQYF. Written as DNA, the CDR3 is TGTGCCAGCAGTGACTCCGGTACTACAGATACGCAGTATTTT.

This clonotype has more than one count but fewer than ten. CDR3 nucleotides: TGTGCCAGCAGCTTAGGGGCGGGGTACCTCTACGAGCAGTACTTC. It yields the protein CASSLGAGYLYEQYF. The rearrangement joins TRBV11-2 to TRBJ2-7; maybe TRBD2 (6 bases). Between the trimmed V and J ends, which lost 1 base and 3 bases, there was a span of 13 bases. This CDR3 region has 15 residues. Germline lookup yields CDR1 SGHAT and CDR2 FQNNGV.

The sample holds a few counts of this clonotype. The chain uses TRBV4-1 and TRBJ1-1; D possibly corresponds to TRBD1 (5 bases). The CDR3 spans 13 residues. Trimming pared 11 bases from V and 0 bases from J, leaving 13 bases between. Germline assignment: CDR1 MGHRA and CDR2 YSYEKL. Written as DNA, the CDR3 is TGCGCCGGGGCTTTGACACTGAACACTGAAGCTTTCTTT. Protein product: CAGALTLNTEAFF.

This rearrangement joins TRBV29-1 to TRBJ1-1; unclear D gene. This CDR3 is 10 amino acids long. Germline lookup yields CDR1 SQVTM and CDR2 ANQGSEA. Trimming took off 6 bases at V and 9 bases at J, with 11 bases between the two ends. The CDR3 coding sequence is TGCAGCGTCGACGGTGTTCAAGCTTTCTTT. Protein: CSVDGVQAFF. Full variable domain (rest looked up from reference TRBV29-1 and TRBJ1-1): SAVISQKPSRDICQRGTSLTIQCQVDSQVTMMFWYRQQPGQSLTLIATANQGSEATYESGFVIDKFPISRPNLTFSTLTVSNMSPEDSSIYLCSVDGVQAFFGQGTRLTVV.

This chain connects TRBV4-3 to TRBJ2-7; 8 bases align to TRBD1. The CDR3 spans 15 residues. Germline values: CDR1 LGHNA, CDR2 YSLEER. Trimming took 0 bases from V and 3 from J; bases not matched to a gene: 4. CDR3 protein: CASSQDHGQGYEQYF. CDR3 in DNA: TGCGCCAGCAGCCAAGATCACGGACAGGGCTACGAGCAGTACTTC.

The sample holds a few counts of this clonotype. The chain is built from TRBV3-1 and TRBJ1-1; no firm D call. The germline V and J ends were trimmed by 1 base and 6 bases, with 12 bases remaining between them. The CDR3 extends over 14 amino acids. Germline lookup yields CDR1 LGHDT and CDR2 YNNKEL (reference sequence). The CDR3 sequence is CASSQGNPRSEAFF. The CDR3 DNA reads TGTGCCAGCAGCCAAGGAAACCCGAGGTCTGAAGCTTTCTTT. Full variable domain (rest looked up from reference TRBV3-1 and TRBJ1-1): DTAVSQTPKYLVTQMGNDKSIKCEQNLGHDTMYWYKQDSKKFLKIMFSYNNKELIINETVPNRFSPKSPDKAHLNLHINSLELGDSAVYFCASSQGNPRSEAFFGQGTRLTVV.

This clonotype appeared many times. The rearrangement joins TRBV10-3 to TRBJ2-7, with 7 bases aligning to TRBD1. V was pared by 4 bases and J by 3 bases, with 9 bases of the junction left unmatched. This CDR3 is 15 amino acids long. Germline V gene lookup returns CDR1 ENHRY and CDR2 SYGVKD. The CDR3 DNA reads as TGTGCCATCAGTGGGGGCTCGGGACAGAACTACGAGCAGTACTTC. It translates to CAISGGSGQNYEQYF.

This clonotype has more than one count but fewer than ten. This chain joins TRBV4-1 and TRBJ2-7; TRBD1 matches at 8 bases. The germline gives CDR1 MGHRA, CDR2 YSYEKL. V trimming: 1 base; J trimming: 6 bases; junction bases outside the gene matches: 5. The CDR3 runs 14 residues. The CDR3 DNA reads TGCGCCAGCAGCCAAGCCGGACAGGGCCTCGAGCAGTACTTC. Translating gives CASSQAGQGLEQYF.

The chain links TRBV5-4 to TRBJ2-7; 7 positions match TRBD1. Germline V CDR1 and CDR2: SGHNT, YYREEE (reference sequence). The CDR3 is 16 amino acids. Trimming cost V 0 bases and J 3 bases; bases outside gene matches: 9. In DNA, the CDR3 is TGTGCCAGCAGCTTGGCTTACCGGACAGGCAACTACGAGCAGTACTTC. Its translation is CASSLAYRTGNYEQYF.

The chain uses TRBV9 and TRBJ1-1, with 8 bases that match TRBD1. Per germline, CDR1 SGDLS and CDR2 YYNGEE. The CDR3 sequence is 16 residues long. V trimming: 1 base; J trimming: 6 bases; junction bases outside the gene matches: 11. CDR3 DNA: TGTGCCAGCAGCGTAAACCGGGACAGGCCGAAGTCTGAAGCTTTCTTT. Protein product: CASSVNRDRPKSEAFF.

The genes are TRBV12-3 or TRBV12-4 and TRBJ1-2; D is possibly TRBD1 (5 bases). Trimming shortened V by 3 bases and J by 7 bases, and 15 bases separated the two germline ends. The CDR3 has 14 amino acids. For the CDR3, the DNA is TGTGCCAGCAGTTTCACTACGGGGCAGGCTGGCTACACCTTC. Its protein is CASSFTTGQAGYTF.

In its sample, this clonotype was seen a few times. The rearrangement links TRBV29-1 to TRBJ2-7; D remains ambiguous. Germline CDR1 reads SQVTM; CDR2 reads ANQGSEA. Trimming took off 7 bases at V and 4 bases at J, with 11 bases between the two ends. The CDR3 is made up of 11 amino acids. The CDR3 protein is CSAGWAYEQYF. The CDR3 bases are TGCAGCGCTGGGTGGGCGTACGAGCAGTACTTC.

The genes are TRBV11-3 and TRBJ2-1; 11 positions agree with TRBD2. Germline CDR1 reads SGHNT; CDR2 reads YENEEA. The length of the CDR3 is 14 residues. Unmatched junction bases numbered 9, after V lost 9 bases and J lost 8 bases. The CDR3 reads CASRVGTSGDEQFF. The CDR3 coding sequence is TGTGCCAGTAGGGTCGGGACTAGCGGCGATGAGCAGTTCTTC.

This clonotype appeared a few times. Here the CDR3 reads CASSLMTGTTGELFF. CDR3 bases: TGTGCCAGCAGCTTAATGACAGGAACCACCGGGGAGCTGTTTTTT. The V and J genes are TRBV7-6 and TRBJ2-2, with D possibly being TRBD1 (6 bases). Trimming shortened V by 2 bases and J by 4 bases, and 11 bases separated the two germline ends. This CDR3 region has 15 residues. CDR1 is SGHVS and CDR2 is FNYEAQ in the germline V gene.

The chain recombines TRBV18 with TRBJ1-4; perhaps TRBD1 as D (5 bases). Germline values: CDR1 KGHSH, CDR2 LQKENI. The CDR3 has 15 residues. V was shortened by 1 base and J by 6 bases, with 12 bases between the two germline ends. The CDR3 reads CASSPLQGGDEKLFF. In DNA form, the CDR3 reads TGTGCCAGCTCACCACTTCAGGGTGGCGATGAAAAACTGTTTTTT.

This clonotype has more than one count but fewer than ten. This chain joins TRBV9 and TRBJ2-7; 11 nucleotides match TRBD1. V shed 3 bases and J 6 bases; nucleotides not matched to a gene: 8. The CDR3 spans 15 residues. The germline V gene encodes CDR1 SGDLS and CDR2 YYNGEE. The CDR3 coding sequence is TGTGCCAGCAGCGCTAGGACAGGGGGCCTCGGCGAGCAGTACTTC. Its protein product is CASSARTGGLGEQYF.